This T cell receptor beta chain stems from a study of T-cell memory formation after mild COVID-19. On the study more broadly: In these data, TCR clusters were largely donor specific. General study points: Contracting clones, day 15 to 85, had balanced CD4/CD8, and later expanders favored CD4+. In pre-infection memory, a portion of responding clones appeared, which suggested that cross-reactive memory joined.

5'RACE primed from the constant segment yielded TCR alpha and TCR beta cDNA libraries bearing sample barcodes and UMIs. A single record per CDR3 protein comes from TCRdb applying MiXCR to the 5' RACE reads. Of roughly 370,000 distinct CDR3 sequences in the sample, roughly 15% are singletons; the top ten hold roughly 21%. This clonotype has a handful of counts. Its cognate antigen is unknown. V was shortened by 1 base and J by 9 bases, with 4 bases between the two germline ends. The CDR3 has 12 residues. Germline CDR1 reads KGHSY; CDR2 reads FQNENV. Sequencing was done on a sample of PBMCs or a T cell subset sorted from them (not recorded which). The clonotype was recovered from a man aged 18 to 35 who had mild COVID-19 (a few samples of this study predate the infection). Cell type and time point are not known. This chain joins TRBV16 and TRBJ1-6; no clear D. The CDR3 nucleotides read TGTGCCAGCAGCCAATATGCTTCACCCCTCCACTTT. Protein product: CASSQYASPLHF.